This T cell receptor beta chain was sequenced in a study of T cells in localized non-small cell lung cancer. TCRdb's table, derived via immunoSEQ multiplex PCR, lists solely in-frame clones and lacks some. The sample lists roughly 84,000 clones, around 89% seen once, with about 20% in the top ten. Details on this clone: Its target is not known.

The study, taken as a whole, reports: In adjacent lung, a median around 57 of the top 100 tumor clones were found. The study found T cell clonality highest in uninvolved adjacent lung, above tumor. Among blood samples, higher T cell density accompanied longer overall survival. Heterogeneity stays possible, as sequencing covered only one tumor region.

After removal of 3 bases from V and 4 bases from J, the junction contained 2 bases not matched to a gene. The CDR3 is 13 amino acids. CDR1 LNHNV and CDR2 YYDKDF come from the germline V gene (reference sequence). The receptor comes from a woman aged 40-69 years with stage I squamous cell lung carcinoma. The sample was peripheral blood, taken before any cancer treatment. This chain connects TRBV15 to TRBJ2-5, with 7 bases that match TRBD1. CDR3: CATSSYRGETQYF. The DNA of the CDR3 is TGTGCCACCAGCAGTTACAGGGGAGAGACCCAGTACTTC.